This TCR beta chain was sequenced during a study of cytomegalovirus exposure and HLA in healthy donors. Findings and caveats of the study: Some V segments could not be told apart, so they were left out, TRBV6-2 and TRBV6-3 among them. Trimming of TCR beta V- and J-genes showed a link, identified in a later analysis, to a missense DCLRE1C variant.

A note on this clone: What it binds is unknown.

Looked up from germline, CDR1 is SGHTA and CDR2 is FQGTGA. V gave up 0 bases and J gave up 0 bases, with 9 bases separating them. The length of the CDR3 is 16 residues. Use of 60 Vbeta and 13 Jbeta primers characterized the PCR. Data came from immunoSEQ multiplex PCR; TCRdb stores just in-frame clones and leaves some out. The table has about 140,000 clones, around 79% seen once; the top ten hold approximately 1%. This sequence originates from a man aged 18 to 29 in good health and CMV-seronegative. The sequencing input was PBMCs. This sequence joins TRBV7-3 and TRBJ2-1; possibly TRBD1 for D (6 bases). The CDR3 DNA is TGTGCCAGCAGCTTAACCGGACAGAGCTCCTACAATGAGCAGTTCTTC. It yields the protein CASSLTGQSSYNEQFF.